Below, 30 T cell receptor beta chains from the same sample are listed, as sequenced in a study of T cells in localized non-small cell lung cancer. Profiled with immunoSEQ multiplex PCR; TCRdb holds only in-frame clones, not every one. The data contain tens of thousands of clones, about 90% of them singletons. This sample comprised peripheral blood, obtained before any cancer treatment. Source of these receptors: a female donor at least 60 years old with stage I squamous cell lung carcinoma.

The V gene is TRBV7-2, the J gene TRBJ2-6; 10 bases match TRBD1. V was pared by 5 bases and J by 4 bases, with 8 bases of the junction left unmatched. The CDR3 runs to 17 residues. From germline, CDR1 is SGHTA and CDR2 FQGNSA. This chain's CDR3 is CASSPNRQGAGANVLTF. CDR3 bases: TGTGCCAGCAGCCCTAATCGACAGGGGGCCGGGGCCAACGTCCTGACTTTC.

This clone was seen only once. V gene TRBV7-2 combines with J gene TRBJ2-5, with D perhaps assigned TRBD1 or TRBD2 (5 bases each). Trimming removed 5 bases from V and 5 bases from J, with 18 bases in between. CDR1 SGHTA and CDR2 FQGNSA come from the germline V gene. CDR3 length: 15 amino acids. CDR3 bases: TGTGCCAGCAGCCCCTCTGGGGGAGTGCTGGAGACCCAGTACTTC. Translation gives CASSPSGGVLETQYF.

V is TRBV7-3 and J is TRBJ2-6, with 9 bases fitting TRBD1. Trimming took 4 bases from V and 4 from J; bases not matched to a gene: 8. The length of the CDR3 is 17 residues. Germline lookup yields CDR1 SGHTA and CDR2 FQGTGA. The CDR3, as DNA: TGTGCCAGCAGCTCGGGACAGGGAGGGCCCGGGGCCAACGTCCTGACTTTC. Its protein product is CASSSGQGGPGANVLTF.

The rearrangement joins TRBV6-1 to TRBJ2-7; 8 bases are shared with TRBD1. Trimming cost V 6 bases and J 3 bases; bases outside gene matches: 10. This CDR3 region has 15 residues. Germline CDR1 reads MNHNS; CDR2 reads SASEGT. This CDR3 reads CASSSRTGRLYEQYF. For the CDR3, the DNA is TGTGCCAGCAGCTCCCGGACAGGGCGGCTCTACGAGCAGTACTTC.

The J gene is TRBJ2-7, the V gene TRBV6-6; a possible D gene is TRBD2 (6 bases). This CDR3 spans 15 amino acids. The V end was cut by 0 bases, the J end by 2 bases, with 11 bases between. The germline V gene encodes CDR1 MNHNY and CDR2 SVGAGI (reference sequence). The CDR3 is CASSYSSGSPYEQYF. The DNA of the CDR3 is TGTGCCAGCAGTTACTCCTCCGGGAGCCCCTACGAGCAGTACTTC.

This chain uses TRBV4-3 with TRBJ1-2; weak D call: TRBD1 (6 bases). Germline CDR1 and CDR2: LGHNA and YSLEER. This CDR3 is 17 amino acids long. V lost 0 bases to trimming and J lost 4 bases, with 18 bases between them. CDR3 sequence: CASSQDLVEGRGYGYTF. The CDR3 DNA reads as TGCGCCAGCAGCCAAGATTTAGTTGAGGGCAGGGGCTATGGCTACACCTTC.

The CDR3 DNA reads as TGTGCCAGCAGTCCTACAGTTGCGGGGGAGCAGTACTTC. Translation: CASSPTVAGEQYF. This chain joins TRBV27 and TRBJ2-5; TRBD2 matches 7 bases. Germline V gene data show CDR1 as MNHEY and CDR2 as SMNVEV (reference sequence). V dropped 5 bases and J dropped 11; count of bases not matched to a gene: 11. The CDR3 is 13 amino acids.

The chain recombines TRBV11-2 with TRBJ2-5; D not resolved. V lost 6 bases and J 5 bases, leaving 19 bases between the germline ends. There are 15 residues in the CDR3. Germline V lookup: CDR1 SGHAT, CDR2 FQNNGV. The CDR3 loop is CASSETPGPTETQYF. The DNA of the CDR3 is TGTGCCAGCAGTGAAACTCCTGGACCCACGGAGACCCAGTACTTC. The full variable domain, completed using reference TRBV11-2 and TRBJ2-5, is EAGVAQSPRYKIIEKRQSVAFWCNPISGHATLYWYQQILGQGPKLLIQFQNNGVVDDSQLPKDRFSAERLKGVDSTLKIQPAKLEDSAVYLCASSETPGPTETQYFGPGTRLLVL.

The V and J genes are TRBV19 and TRBJ2-7; D is ambiguous. The CDR3 spans 14 residues. Germline CDR1 and CDR2: LNHDA and SQIVND (reference sequence). V was pared by 1 base and J by 3 bases, with 10 bases between. The CDR3 sequence is CASSIGGNLYEQYF. The CDR3 region has the DNA TGTGCCAGTAGTATAGGGGGTAACCTCTACGAGCAGTACTTC. Supplemented by reference TRBV19 and TRBJ2-7, the full variable domain reads DGGITQSPKYLFRKEGQNVTLSCEQNLNHDAMYWYRQDPGQGLRLIYYSQIVNDFQKGDIAEGYSVSREKKESFPLTVTSAQKNPTAFYLCASSIGGNLYEQYFGPGTRLTVT.

This chain connects TRBV18 to TRBJ2-7; D is perhaps TRBD1 or TRBD2 (5 bases each). The CDR3 loop spans 16 amino acids. Germline CDR1 KGHSH, CDR2 LQKENI. V lost 3 bases to trimming and J lost 1 base, with 16 bases between them. CDR3 sequence (DNA): TGTGCCAGCTCACCCCAGGGACGAAAGGGATCCTACGAGCAGTACTTC. Protein product: CASSPQGRKGSYEQYF.

This clone was detected a few times. J is TRBJ2-2 and V is TRBV6-5; TRBD1 matches 11 bases. Germline V CDR1 and CDR2: MNHEY, SVGAGI. CDR3 length equals 16 residues. With 0 bases clipped from V and 6 bases from J, the junction kept 3 bases outside the gene matches. The CDR3 loop is CASSYSRTGGPGELFF. The CDR3 bases are TGTGCCAGCAGTTACTCAAGGACAGGGGGCCCCGGGGAGCTGTTTTTT.

The V call is TRBV30, the J call TRBJ1-6; weak D call: TRBD1 (6 bases). Germline V gene sequence: CDR1 GTSNPN, CDR2 SVGIG (reference sequence). The CDR3 covers 11 residues. The CDR3 region has the DNA TGTGCTACAGGGTCCAATTCACCCCTCCACTTT. Its protein product is CATGSNSPLHF. The variable domain in full, with the rest retrieved from reference TRBV30 and TRBJ1-6, is SQTIHQWPATLVQPVGSPLSLECTVEGTSNPNLYWYRQAAGRGLQLLFYSVGIGQISSEVPQNLSASRPQDRQFILSSKKLLLSDSGFYLCATGSNSPLHFGNGTRLTVT.

The chain combines TRBV27 with TRBJ2-1; D possibly uses TRBD1 or TRBD2 (5 bases each). Deletions cut 6 bases from V and 6 bases from J, with 15 bases between. Germline CDR1 MNHEY, CDR2 SMNVEV (reference sequence). CDR3 length equals 14 residues. The CDR3 DNA reads TGTGCCAGCAGCACGGGACGAAGGGTCAATGAGCAGTTCTTC. It yields the protein CASSTGRRVNEQFF.

This chain connects TRBV9 to TRBJ1-2; D uncertain. V gave up 3 bases and J gave up 0 bases, with 12 bases separating them. The CDR3 spans 15 residues. The germline V gene has CDR1 SGDLS and CDR2 YYNGEE. The CDR3 loop is CASSGFGLANYGYTF. Here the CDR3 DNA reads TGTGCCAGCAGCGGGTTTGGCCTAGCTAACTATGGCTACACCTTC.

The chain links TRBV9 to TRBJ2-1; 13 nucleotides match TRBD2. Trimming removed 0 bases from V and 6 bases from J; junction bases left unmatched: 6. The CDR3 is 17 residues long. The V gene's germline CDR1 is SGDLS and CDR2 YYNGEE. DNA for the CDR3: TGTGCCAGCAGCGTAGAATCAGGACTAGCGGGAGCCAATGAGCAGTTCTTC. Encoded protein: CASSVESGLAGANEQFF.

The chain employs TRBV30 and TRBJ2-4; either TRBD1 or TRBD2 may supply D (5 bases each). Trimming took off 1 base at V and 6 bases at J, with 16 bases between the two ends. The CDR3 covers 15 residues. The V gene's germline CDR1 is GTSNPN and CDR2 SVGIG (reference sequence). The CDR3: CAWSARDQIRNIQYF. The CDR3 DNA reads TGTGCCTGGAGTGCTCGGGACCAAATAAGAAACATTCAGTACTTC.

The V call is TRBV6-1, the J call TRBJ2-1, with D possibly TRBD2 on 5 matching bases. Germline-derived CDR1 and CDR2 are MNHNS and SASEGT. The CDR3 loop spans 12 amino acids. Trimming left V 4 bases short and J 15 bases short, with 16 bases between. The CDR3, as DNA: TGTGCCAGCAGTGTTCTAGCCGGCGCGTCGTTCTTC. Translating gives CASSVLAGASFF.

CDR3 DNA: TGTGCCATCGAAAAGGGAGGGAGTCTGGCCGGGGAGCTGTTTTTT. Protein product: CAIEKGGSLAGELFF. The V gene is TRBV2, the J gene TRBJ2-2, with 7 nucleotides matching TRBD2. Trimming took 10 bases from V and 6 from J; bases not matched to a gene: 14. This CDR3 is 15 amino acids long. Germline loops: CDR1 SNHLY, CDR2 FYNNEI.

V gene TRBV11-2 combines with J gene TRBJ2-7; D is undetermined. The V and J ends lost 4 bases and 2 bases respectively, with 12 bases between them. The V gene's germline CDR1 is SGHAT and CDR2 FQNNGV. The CDR3 has 14 amino acids. The CDR3 spells CASSSRLVPYEQYF. The DNA of the CDR3 is TGTGCCAGCAGCTCTAGACTGGTTCCCTACGAGCAGTACTTC.

With regard to this clone: The identical CDR3 is also encoded by other nucleotide sequences in the sample. The gene calls are TRBV30 and TRBJ1-6; a weak D match, TRBD1 (5 bases). Trimming stripped 4 bases from V and 6 bases from J, with 10 bases between. Looked up from germline, CDR1 is GTSNPN and CDR2 is SVGIG (reference sequence). The CDR3 has 13 residues. Here the CDR3 reads CAWTGQVNSPLHF. Here the CDR3 DNA reads TGTGCCTGGACGGGGCAAGTTAATTCACCCCTCCACTTT.

The CDR3 loop reads CASSYSGTGGQETQYF. CDR3 DNA sequence: TGTGCCAGCAGTTACTCCGGGACAGGGGGCCAAGAGACCCAGTACTTC. This rearrangement joins TRBV6-5 to TRBJ2-5; TRBD1 matches at 11 bases. V shed 0 bases and J 1 base; nucleotides not matched to a gene: 1. The germline V gene has CDR1 MNHEY and CDR2 SVGAGI. CDR3 size: 16 residues.

This chain uses TRBV5-1 with TRBJ1-2, with TRBD1 as a possible D gene (6 bases). This CDR3 comprises 13 residues. CDR1 and CDR2 (germline): SGHRS, YFSETQ. V was shortened by 1 base and J by 6 bases, with 10 bases between the two germline ends. CDR3 sequence reads: CASSLTSGDGYTF. In nucleotides, the CDR3 is TGCGCCAGCAGCTTGACATCAGGGGATGGCTACACCTTC. Drawing the rest from reference TRBV5-1 and TRBJ1-2, the complete variable domain is KAGVTQTPRYLIKTRGQQVTLSCSPISGHRSVSWYQQTPGQGLQFLFEYFSETQRNKGNFPGRFSGRQFSNSRSEMNVSTLELGDSALYLCASSLTSGDGYTFGSGTRLTVV.

The chain couples TRBV19 to TRBJ2-1; 8 bases agree with TRBD2. With 7 bases clipped from V and 8 bases from J, the junction kept 10 bases outside the gene matches. Looked up from germline, CDR1 is LNHDA and CDR2 is SQIVND (reference sequence). The CDR3 loop spans 14 amino acids. The CDR3 is CASTSGTRGYEQFF. DNA for the CDR3: TGTGCCAGTACCTCCGGGACTAGAGGTTATGAGCAGTTCTTC.

The chain combines TRBV5-1 with TRBJ2-7; D is undetermined. This CDR3 spans 14 amino acids. Trimming pared 0 bases from V and 6 bases from J, leaving 13 bases between. Germline-derived CDR1 and CDR2 are SGHRS and YFSETQ. The CDR3 DNA reads as TGCGCCAGCAGCTTGGTAGGTATCTCAAGCGAGCAGTACTTC. Protein: CASSLVGISSEQYF.

This chain links TRBV7-2 with TRBJ2-1; the match to TRBD2 covers 11 bases. Trimming took 4 bases from V and 0 from J; bases not matched to a gene: 5. The CDR3 totals 17 residues. The germline gives CDR1 SGHTA, CDR2 FQGNSA. CDR3 coding DNA: TGTGCCAGCAGCTCCCCGACTAGCGGGACCTCCTACAATGAGCAGTTCTTC. Protein: CASSSPTSGTSYNEQFF.

The chain employs TRBV19 and TRBJ2-7; tentative D call: TRBD2 (5 bases). V was clipped by 3 bases and J by 5 bases, with 8 bases between them. The CDR3 is made up of 12 amino acids. Germline V gene lookup returns CDR1 LNHDA and CDR2 SQIVND (reference sequence). CDR3 nucleotide sequence: TGTGCCAGTAGTATGCGGGTCAACGAGCAGTACTTC. This sequence encodes CASSMRVNEQYF.

This clone was detected once. The chain recombines TRBV7-9 with TRBJ1-2; unclear D gene. The germline gives CDR1 SEHNR, CDR2 FQNEAQ (reference sequence). Trimming shortened V by 8 bases and J by 5 bases, and 15 bases separated the two germline ends. The CDR3 is 13 residues long. This CDR3 reads CASSERGIYGYTF. DNA for the CDR3: TGTGCCAGCTCAGAGCGGGGAATATATGGCTACACCTTC.

V usage is TRBV15 and J usage is TRBJ2-1; the match to TRBD2 covers 12 bases. This CDR3 is 21 amino acids long. With 3 bases clipped from V and 1 base from J, the junction kept 16 bases outside the gene matches. CDR1 is LNHNV, CDR2 YYDKDF, per germline (reference sequence). In DNA, the CDR3 is TGTGCCACCAGCAGCCCGCCACGGACTAGCGGGAAATCGAGTTCCTACAATGAGCAGTTCTTC. Protein: CATSSPPRTSGKSSSYNEQFF.

This clone has a single count. The rearrangement uses TRBV6-5 and TRBJ2-3; perhaps TRBD2 as D (6 bases). Trimming took 7 bases from V and 4 from J, leaving 15 bases between them. The CDR3 runs to 14 residues. From germline, CDR1 is MNHEY and CDR2 SVGAGI. The CDR3 DNA reads TGTGCCAGCACCCTTAGCGGCAAGTCAGATACGCAGTATTTT. Its protein is CASTLSGKSDTQYF.

This clone showed up just a few times. CDR3 protein: CASTPFSSRGNEQFF. CDR3 coding DNA: TGTGCCAGCACCCCTTTCAGCTCCCGGGGCAATGAGCAGTTCTTC. The chain uses TRBV5-8 and TRBJ2-1; a possible D gene is TRBD2 (5 bases). Between the trimmed V and J ends, which lost 6 bases and 6 bases, there was a span of 19 bases. Per the germline V gene, CDR1 is SGHTS and CDR2 is YDEGEE. The CDR3 totals 15 residues.